These 27 T cell receptor beta chains share one sample of origin, sequenced in a study of T cell repertoires in cytomegalovirus infection. MiXCR, applied by TCRdb to the reads, yields one record per CDR3 protein. Here the sample spans around 430,000 distinct CDR3 sequences, 40% to 50% being singletons. No antigen is known for these receptors. Sequenced here: cultured PBMCs, sampled from culture after CMV antigen stimulation. All receptors come from a human donor in good health (CMV status not recorded). Some clones in this sample may be carry-over from other donors' samples.

On this clonotype: Mismatch with germline at one junction end may stem from a read error. The chain couples TRBV6-5 to TRBJ2-2; D not certain. This CDR3 is 15 amino acids long. Looked up from germline, CDR1 is MNHEY and CDR2 is SVGAGI. CDR3 protein: CARSYSVENTGELFF. In DNA, the CDR3 is TGTGCCCGCAGTTACTCGGTCGAGAACACCGGGGAGCTGTTTTTT.

This rearrangement joins TRBV20-1 to TRBJ2-1; a possible D gene is TRBD2 (5 bases). This CDR3 contains 13 residues. CDR1 is DFQATT, CDR2 SNEGSKA, per germline (reference sequence). V lost 4 bases and J lost 0, with 7 bases in between. The CDR3 reads CSATRGSYNEQFF. CDR3 in DNA: TGCAGTGCTACACGGGGCTCCTACAATGAGCAGTTCTTC.

This clonotype was observed a handful of times. The chain combines TRBV5-1 with TRBJ1-1; D not resolved. V was pared by 0 bases and J by 5 bases, with 8 bases between. This CDR3 contains 13 residues. Per the germline V gene, CDR1 is SGHRS and CDR2 is YFSETQ. CDR3 region: CASSLGETTEAFF. The CDR3, as DNA: TGCGCCAGCAGCTTGGGTGAGACGACTGAAGCTTTCTTT.

This clonotype was observed a handful of times. The chain is built from TRBV12-3 or TRBV12-4 and TRBJ2-7; D gene unclear. The CDR3 has 15 amino acids. V was trimmed by 1 base and J by 5 bases, leaving 15 bases between them. This CDR3 is CASSLEGRSLDEQYF. The CDR3 DNA follows: TGTGCCAGCAGTTTAGAGGGCAGGTCCCTGGACGAGCAGTACTTC.

This chain links TRBV3-1 with TRBJ2-1; a possible D gene is TRBD2 (6 bases). Trimming stripped 6 bases from V and 3 bases from J, with 15 bases between. CDR1 and CDR2 (germline): LGHDT, YNNKEL (reference sequence). This CDR3 spans 15 amino acids. The CDR3 nucleotides read TGTGCCAGCAGTTTAGGAGGGCCCTTCTACAATGAGCAGTTCTTC. Translated: CASSLGGPFYNEQFF.

This clonotype was observed a few times. The chain carries TRBV7-8 and TRBJ2-5; possibly TRBD2 for D (5 bases). V shed 3 bases and J shed 5 bases, with 13 bases lying between them. Germline V gives CDR1 SGHVS, CDR2 FQNEAQ. The CDR3 totals 14 residues. The CDR3 DNA reads TGTGCCAGCAGCTTTACGGACTCCACGGAGACCCAGTACTTC. Translated, it gives CASSFTDSTETQYF.

The chain is built from TRBV7-8 and TRBJ2-7, with D unresolved. The V gene lost 5 bases and the J gene lost 2 bases, with 13 bases spanning the gap. CDR1 and CDR2 from the germline V gene are SGHVS and FQNEAQ. The CDR3 consists of 14 residues. The CDR3 nucleotides read TGTGCCAGCAGCCCCTCCCTTGGGCCCTACGAGCAGTACTTC. It specifies CASSPSLGPYEQYF.

This clonotype appeared a few times. The chain uses TRBV7-2 and TRBJ2-5; the match to TRBD2 covers 10 bases. CDR1 is SGHTA, CDR2 FQGNSA, per germline. The CDR3 consists of 16 residues. The J segment lost 4 bases and the V segment lost 6 bases, leaving 11 bases of the junction unmatched. CDR3 protein: CASSLTPSGRRETQYF. The CDR3 DNA reads TGTGCCAGCAGTCTTACACCTAGCGGGAGACGAGAGACCCAGTACTTC. Variable domain in full (rest from reference TRBV7-2 and TRBJ2-5): GAGVSQSPSNKVTEKGKDVELRCDPISGHTALYWYRQSLGQGLEFLIYFQGNSAPDKSGLPSDRFSAERTGGSVSTLTIQRTQQEDSAVYLCASSLTPSGRRETQYFGPGTRLLVL.

This clonotype was detected ten times or more. The CDR3 DNA reads as TGTGCCAGCAGCTTGGACAGGGGGCACTCCACAGATACGCAGTATTTT. Translation: CASSLDRGHSTDTQYF. The rearrangement links TRBV5-6 to TRBJ2-3, with TRBD1 matching over 9 bases. The CDR3 has 16 residues. With V trimmed by 0 bases and J by 2 bases, 4 bases remained unmatched. Germline V gene lookup returns CDR1 SGHDT and CDR2 YYEEEE.

V and J are TRBV7-2 and TRBJ1-2; D perhaps matches TRBD1 (5 bases). The CDR3 loop spans 13 amino acids. The V end lost 5 bases, the J end lost 4 bases, and 11 bases lay between the germline ends. The germline CDR1 and CDR2 sequences are SGHTA and FQGNSA. For the CDR3, the DNA is TGTGCCAGCAGCCCGGGGGTTCGCTATGGCTACACCTTC. Translated: CASSPGVRYGYTF.

This clonotype was observed a handful of times. This chain uses TRBV7-6 with TRBJ2-5, with 9 nucleotides matching TRBD2. The CDR3 covers 14 residues. The junction had 10 bases not matched to a gene; V was cut back by 10 bases and J by 4 bases. The germline CDR1 and CDR2 sequences are SGHVS and FNYEAQ. The CDR3 loop reads CAKSERGALETQYF. CDR3 coding DNA: TGTGCCAAATCGGAGCGGGGGGCGTTAGAGACCCAGTACTTC.

The chain combines TRBV5-4 with TRBJ1-4; unclear D gene. Germline loops: CDR1 SGHNT, CDR2 YYREEE (reference sequence). The ends were cut back, 3 bases at V and 12 bases at J, with 15 bases in the middle. This CDR3 contains 13 residues. The CDR3 sequence: CASSSARNDELFF. The CDR3 nucleotides read TGTGCCAGCAGCTCGGCCCGTAATGATGAACTGTTTTTT.

The rearrangement links TRBV4-3 to TRBJ2-1; TRBD2 matches at 7 bases. This CDR3 region has 14 residues. The J segment lost 7 bases and the V segment lost 1 base, leaving 4 bases of the junction unmatched. Germline loops: CDR1 LGHNA, CDR2 YSLEER. For the CDR3, the DNA is TGCGCCAGCAGCCAAGGTGGGGGGGGGAATGAGCAGTTCTTC. Translation gives CASSQGGGGNEQFF.

This clonotype was counted only a few times. The rearrangement uses TRBV6-1 and TRBJ1-5; D is unclear. CDR3 length: 16 residues. V shed 5 bases and J shed 6 bases, with 20 bases lying between them. Germline assignment: CDR1 MNHNS and CDR2 SASEGT. The CDR3 sequence: CASSTMHAAYGQPQHF. The CDR3, as DNA: TGTGCCAGCAGTACTATGCACGCGGCGTACGGTCAGCCCCAGCATTTT.

In its sample, this clonotype was seen a few times. This sequence joins TRBV12-3 or TRBV12-4 and TRBJ1-1; 7 bases fit TRBD1. V was clipped by 5 bases and J by 7 bases; unmatched bases: 4. The CDR3 is made up of 12 amino acids. CDR3 sequence (DNA): TGTGCCAGCAGTAACAGGGGCGGTGAAGCTTTCTTT. This gives the protein CASSNRGGEAFF.

This clonotype was counted a few times. V and J are TRBV10-3 and TRBJ2-7; possible D gene TRBD2, 5 bases. The V end was cut by 10 bases, the J end by 2 bases, with 12 bases between. This CDR3 region has 12 residues. CDR1 ENHRY and CDR2 SYGVKD come from the germline V gene. The CDR3 sequence: CATSEETYEQYF. In DNA, the CDR3 is TGTGCCACCTCGGAGGAGACCTACGAGCAGTACTTC.

This clonotype appeared once. V usage is TRBV2 and J usage is TRBJ2-3; D ambiguous. This CDR3 comprises 12 residues. V lost 4 bases and J lost 3, with 5 bases in between. Per the germline V gene, CDR1 is SNHLY and CDR2 is FYNNEI. CDR3 residues: CASSAETDTQYF. In nucleotides, the CDR3 is TGTGCCAGCAGTGCAGAGACAGATACGCAGTATTTT.

The chain couples TRBV10-3 to TRBJ1-5, with 10 nucleotides matching TRBD1. V trimming: 7 bases; J trimming: 3 bases; junction bases outside the gene matches: 6. In germline, CDR1 is ENHRY, CDR2 SYGVKD. The CDR3 is made up of 15 amino acids. CDR3: CAITAGQGINQPQHF. DNA of the CDR3: TGTGCCATCACCGCGGGACAGGGGATCAATCAGCCCCAGCATTTT.

In the case of this clonotype: A much larger clonotype is one base distant, so this may be a read error. This chain links TRBV11-2 with TRBJ2-1, with D unclear. Per the germline V gene, CDR1 is SGHAT and CDR2 is FQNNGV. There are 11 residues in the CDR3. CDR3 coding DNA: TGTGCCGGCAGCTTAAGGGATGAGCAGTTCTTC. Translated: CAGSLRDEQFF.

This chain connects TRBV7-2 to TRBJ2-7; TRBD2 aligns across 11 bases. The trim removed 2 bases at V and 3 bases at J, leaving 3 bases unmatched. CDR3 size: 15 residues. Germline values: CDR1 SGHTA, CDR2 FQGNSA. The CDR3 bases are TGTGCCAGCAGCTTACTAGCGGGAGGCCACTACGAGCAGTACTTC. Translation: CASSLLAGGHYEQYF.

This clonotype was seen at least ten times. This chain links TRBV7-2 with TRBJ2-6; D not certain. The length of the CDR3 is 15 residues. The germline V gene has CDR1 SGHTA and CDR2 FQGNSA. Trimming took 7 bases from V and 1 from J, leaving 11 bases between them. CDR3 region: CASITEASGANVLTF. The CDR3 nucleotides read TGTGCCAGCATAACAGAGGCATCTGGGGCCAACGTCCTGACTTTC.

This clonotype has just a few counts. V is TRBV7-2 and J is TRBJ1-5; 8 nucleotides agree with TRBD1. The length of the CDR3 is 15 residues. The junction had 3 bases not matched to a gene; V was cut back by 4 bases and J by 1 base. Germline V gene sequence: CDR1 SGHTA, CDR2 FQGNSA. CDR3 sequence reads: CASSSWTGSNQPQHF. The CDR3 DNA reads as TGTGCCAGCAGCTCCTGGACAGGGAGCAATCAGCCCCAGCATTTT.

The chain recombines TRBV12-3 or TRBV12-4 with TRBJ1-5; TRBD1 agrees at 7 bases. The CDR3 has 15 amino acids. After removal of 1 base from V and 3 bases from J, the junction contained 3 bases not matched to a gene. The CDR3 is CASSLEGGPNQPQHF. The CDR3 bases are TGTGCCAGCAGTTTAGAAGGGGGCCCCAATCAGCCCCAGCATTTT.

The chain links TRBV7-8 to TRBJ2-5; unclear D gene. Germline values: CDR1 SGHVS, CDR2 FQNEAQ. The ends were cut back, 5 bases at V and 0 bases at J, with 16 bases in the middle. The CDR3 contains 16 residues. In nucleotides, the CDR3 is TGTGCCAGCAGCCATCTATTTACAGCGTACCAAGAGACCCAGTACTTC. This codes for CASSHLFTAYQETQYF.

This clonotype was seen repeatedly, ten times or more. The genes are TRBV7-8 and TRBJ1-5; possible D gene TRBD1, 6 bases. The V and J ends lost 5 bases and 4 bases respectively, with 21 bases between them. The length of the CDR3 is 17 residues. Germline V lookup: CDR1 SGHVS, CDR2 FQNEAQ. CDR3 region: CASSLEPWGQSNQPQHF. The DNA of the CDR3 is TGTGCCAGCAGCCTAGAACCGTGGGGACAATCTAATCAGCCCCAGCATTTT.

This sequence joins TRBV7-8 and TRBJ2-3; D possibly corresponds to TRBD1 (5 bases). The V end lost 6 bases, the J end lost 5 bases, and 15 bases lay between the germline ends. Germline-derived CDR1 and CDR2 are SGHVS and FQNEAQ. The CDR3 runs 14 residues. CDR3 sequence: CASSTRVRRDTQYF. For the CDR3, the DNA is TGTGCCAGCAGTACCAGGGTGCGGAGAGATACGCAGTATTTT. Supplemented by reference TRBV7-8 and TRBJ2-3, the full variable domain reads GAGVSQSPRYKVAKRGQDVALRCDPISGHVSLFWYQQALGQGPEFLTYFQNEAQLDKSGLPSDRFFAERPEGSVSTLKIQRTQQEDSAVYLCASSTRVRRDTQYFGPGTRLTVL.

This clonotype was picked up a small number of times. The V gene is TRBV6-6, the J gene TRBJ2-6, with TRBD2 identical over 7 bases. From germline, CDR1 is MNHNY and CDR2 SVGAGI (reference sequence). V was pared by 10 bases and J by 4 bases, with 7 bases of the junction left unmatched. The CDR3 sequence is 14 residues long. Here the CDR3 reads CAIWEGSGANVLTF. The CDR3, as DNA: TGTGCCATCTGGGAGGGGTCCGGGGCCAACGTCCTGACTTTC.